The TCR beta chain described here comes from a study of CD8 T cells in Susac syndrome (dated by TCRdb to the late 2010s). Broadly, across the study: The study used repertoire sequencing to test whether antigen drove CD8+ T cell activation and differentiation in Susac syndrome.

V is pruned by 4 bases and J by 4 bases, leaving 10 bases of the junction without a gene match. Including the terminal cysteine and phenylalanine, the CDR3 comprises 16 residues. Only the CDR3 part of the read is kept: 48 bases, read in frame from the first base. The germline V gene (reference sequence) gives CDR1 as LGHDT and CDR2 as YNNKEL. High-throughput TCR beta sequencing profiled peripheral blood CD8+ and CD4+ T cells from healthy donors, Susac syndrome patients and multiple sclerosis patients. The multiple sclerosis controls were treatment-naive patients who had stable or active relapsing-remitting disease and met the revised McDonald criteria. CD8+ TEMRA cells were enriched by FACS, while bulk CD8+ and CD4+ T cells were purified by magnetic negative isolation. Blood was drawn into EDTA tubes, processed within 24 hours, and PBMCs were isolated by density gradient centrifugation. PBMCs destined for TCR sequencing were cryopreserved in liquid nitrogen and later thawed in a 37 °C water bath. The sorted or isolated CD4+, CD8+ and CD8+ TEMRA cells had a purity of 90% or higher.

RNA was extracted using the RNeasy kit, and roughly 0.45 to 1 microgram was reverse transcribed with random hexamers. The immunoSEQ multiplex PCR assay, covering 54 Vbeta and 13 Jbeta segments, was used to amplify TCR beta CDR3 regions. To correct PCR amplification bias, a synthetic template baseline was used for both primer optimization and computational correction. As for the authors' bioinformatics: Only productive sequences were kept, with reads annotated to V, D and J genes according to IMGT and analyzed in immunoSEQ Analyzer. To calculate clonality, Shannon entropy was normalized by log2 of the number of productive unique sequences and then subtracted from one. Public and private clones were assessed among the 100 most prevalent clones of each patient and control. A clone was defined as Susac-specific if it was absent from the healthy and MS cohorts, from about 1,100 published viral clones and from other ImmuneACCESS disease sequences. In-frame beta chains were kept once TCRdb had trimmed the public reads at Q25 with fastp and called clones with MiXCR. Identical CDR3 proteins give one entry, which carries the most common genes and DNA. Here the V and J calls rest on TCRdb's processing, not on the authors' analysis. The sample table shows around 200,000 distinct CDR3 sequences, and more than 85% are seen once. The ten largest clones represent around 0.076% of the sample.

Results the study describes overall, beyond this receptor: The number of individuals in the TCR sequencing and HLA analysis was acknowledged as relatively small.

In regard to this clonotype: This clone's antigen is unknown. No much larger clonotype is one base removed from it; base qualities were not supplied.

The V gene is TRBV3-1 and the J gene is TRBJ2-1; 7 of the junction bases match TRBD2. Specimen: CD4+ T cells from PBMCs. The receptor was derived from a human donor with multiple sclerosis. The sequenced DNA: TGTGCCAGCAGCCTATTGGGGGGGGAGATATACAATGAGCAGTTCTTC. Translated, it gives CASSLLGGEIYNEQFF.